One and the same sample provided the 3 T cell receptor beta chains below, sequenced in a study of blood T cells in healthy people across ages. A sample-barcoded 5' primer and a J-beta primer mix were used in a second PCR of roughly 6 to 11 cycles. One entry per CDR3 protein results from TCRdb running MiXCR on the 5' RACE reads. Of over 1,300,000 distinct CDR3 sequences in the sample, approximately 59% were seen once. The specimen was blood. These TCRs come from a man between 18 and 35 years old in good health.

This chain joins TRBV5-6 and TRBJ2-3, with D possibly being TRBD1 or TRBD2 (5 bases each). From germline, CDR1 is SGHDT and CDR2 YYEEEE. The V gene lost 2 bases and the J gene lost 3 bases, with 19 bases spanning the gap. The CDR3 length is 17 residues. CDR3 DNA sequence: TGTGCCAGCAGCTTAACCACGGGACCCTATTATACAGATACGCAGTATTTT. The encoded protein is CASSLTTGPYYTDTQYF. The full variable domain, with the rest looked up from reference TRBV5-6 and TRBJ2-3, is DAGVTQSPTHLIKTRGQQVTLRCSPKSGHDTVSWYQQALGQGPQFIFQYYEEEERQRGNFPDRFSGHQFPNYSSELNVNALLLGDSALYLCASSLTTGPYYTDTQYFGPGTRLTVL.

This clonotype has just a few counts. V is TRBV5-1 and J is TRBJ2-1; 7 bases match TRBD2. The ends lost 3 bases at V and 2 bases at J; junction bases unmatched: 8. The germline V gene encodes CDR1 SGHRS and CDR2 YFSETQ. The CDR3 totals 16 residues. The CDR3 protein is CASSSGGGGPYNEQFF. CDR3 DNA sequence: TGCGCCAGCAGCTCCGGCGGGGGAGGGCCCTACAATGAGCAGTTCTTC.

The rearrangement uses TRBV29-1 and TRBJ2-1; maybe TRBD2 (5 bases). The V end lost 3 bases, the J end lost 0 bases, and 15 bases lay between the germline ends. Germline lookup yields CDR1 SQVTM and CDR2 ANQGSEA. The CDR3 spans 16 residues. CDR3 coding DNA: TGCAGCGTTGATGGTGCTATAGGGAGCTCCTACAATGAGCAGTTCTTC. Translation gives CSVDGAIGSSYNEQFF.